This paragraph covers one T cell receptor beta chain sequence. Per the authors' pipeline: Amplification of reference gene primers was used by the study to estimate nucleated cell counts. Profiling relied on immunoSEQ multiplex PCR, and the TCRdb table lists in-frame clones only, not all of them. V and J calls plus clone size are reproduced from that table; the DNA served to infer D and trimming. The sample lists 250,000 to 300,000 clones, about 91% seen once, with around 13% in the top ten. This record belongs to a study of blood T cell repertoires in COVID-19. Study information: From T cells, B-cell-depleted T cells, or PBMCs came the material, which was cDNA or gDNA.

The clonotype originates from an older woman with acute or convalescent COVID-19. What was sequenced was peripheral blood.

The chain's CDR3 is CASSLSLAASYNEQFF. The CDR3 region has the DNA TGTGCCAGCAGCTTATCACTAGCGGCTAGCTACAATGAGCAGTTCTTC. V gene TRBV7-2 combines with J gene TRBJ2-1; TRBD2 matches at 8 bases. The CDR3 runs 16 residues. J was trimmed by 3 bases and V by 2 bases; bases with no gene match: 6. CDR1 is SGHTA and CDR2 is FQGNSA in the germline V gene. The full variable domain, its missing parts supplied by reference TRBV7-2 and TRBJ2-1, is GAGVSQSPSNKVTEKGKDVELRCDPISGHTALYWYRQSLGQGLEFLIYFQGNSAPDKSGLPSDRFSAERTGGSVSTLTIQRTQQEDSAVYLCASSLSLAASYNEQFFGPGTRLTVL.